The entry that follows covers one TCR beta chain sequence. The antigen is unknown. TCRdb processed the reads anew with MiXCR; each CDR3 protein has one entry. This sample has 200,000 or so distinct CDR3 sequences, with about 21% found just once. These data belong to a study of T cell repertoires in cytomegalovirus infection. Study context: Indicated by public TCR beta signatures were CMV infection and matching HLA type. Broader study findings: In two of eight donors, the top clonotype was HLA-C-restricted CMV-specific. Totalled public TCR beta family frequency picked out people who carried CMV plus the relevant HLA.

Trimming took 3 bases from V and 2 from J, leaving 12 bases between them. From germline, CDR1 is LNHDA and CDR2 SQIVND (reference sequence). The CDR3 sequence is 15 residues long. Sequencing was carried out using PBMCs. This clonotype originated in a human donor in good health (CMV status not recorded). Some clones in this sample may be carry-over from other donors' samples. The chain joins TRBV19 to TRBJ2-3; D possibly corresponds to TRBD1 (6 bases). The CDR3 DNA is TGTGCCAGTAGTATTATTAACAGGGTCACAGATACGCAGTATTTT. Protein: CASSIINRVTDTQYF.